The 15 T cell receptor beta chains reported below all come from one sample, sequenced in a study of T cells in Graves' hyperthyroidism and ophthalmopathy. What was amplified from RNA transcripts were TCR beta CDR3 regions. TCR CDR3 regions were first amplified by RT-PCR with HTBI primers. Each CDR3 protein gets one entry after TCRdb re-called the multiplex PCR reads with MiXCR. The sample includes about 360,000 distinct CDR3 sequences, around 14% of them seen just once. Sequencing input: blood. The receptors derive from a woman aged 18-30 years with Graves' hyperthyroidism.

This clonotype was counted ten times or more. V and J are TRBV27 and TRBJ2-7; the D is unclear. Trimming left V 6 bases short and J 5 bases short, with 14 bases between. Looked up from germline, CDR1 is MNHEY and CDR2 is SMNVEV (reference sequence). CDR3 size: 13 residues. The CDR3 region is CASRVSADHEQYF. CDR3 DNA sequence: TGTGCCAGCAGGGTAAGCGCAGACCACGAGCAGTACTTC.

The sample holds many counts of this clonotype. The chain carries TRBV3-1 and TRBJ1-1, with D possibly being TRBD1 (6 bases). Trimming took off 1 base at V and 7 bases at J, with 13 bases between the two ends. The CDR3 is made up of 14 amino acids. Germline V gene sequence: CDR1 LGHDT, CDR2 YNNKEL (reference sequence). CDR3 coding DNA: TGTGCCAGCAGCCAAGTTTACAGGGATGGTGAAGCTTTCTTT. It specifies CASSQVYRDGEAFF. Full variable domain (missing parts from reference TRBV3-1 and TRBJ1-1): DTAVSQTPKYLVTQMGNDKSIKCEQNLGHDTMYWYKQDSKKFLKIMFSYNNKELIINETVPNRFSPKSPDKAHLNLHINSLELGDSAVYFCASSQVYRDGEAFFGQGTRLTVV.

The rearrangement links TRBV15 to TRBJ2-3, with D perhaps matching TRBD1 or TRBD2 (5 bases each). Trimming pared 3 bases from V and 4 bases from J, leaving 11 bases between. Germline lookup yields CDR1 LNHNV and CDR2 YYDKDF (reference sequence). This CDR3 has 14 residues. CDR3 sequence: CATSSRGRPDTQYF. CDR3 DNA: TGTGCCACCAGCAGCCGGGGCAGACCAGATACGCAGTATTTT.

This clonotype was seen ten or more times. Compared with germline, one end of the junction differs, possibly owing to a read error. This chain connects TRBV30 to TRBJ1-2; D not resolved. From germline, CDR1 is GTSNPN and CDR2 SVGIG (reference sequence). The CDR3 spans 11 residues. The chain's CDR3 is CARSDLYGYTF. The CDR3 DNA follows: TGTGCCCGGAGCGACCTATATGGCTACACCTTC. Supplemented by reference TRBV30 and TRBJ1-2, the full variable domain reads SQTIHQWPATLVQPVGSPLSLECTVEGTSNPNLYWYRQAAGRGLQLLFYSVGIGQISSEVPQNLSASRPQDRQFILSSKKLLLSDSGFYLCARSDLYGYTFGSGTRLTVV.

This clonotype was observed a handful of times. The CDR3 here is CASSQPSYEQYF. The DNA of the CDR3 is TGTGCCAGCAGTCAACCCTCCTACGAGCAGTACTTC. The V call is TRBV28, the J call TRBJ2-7; D gene unclear. This CDR3 is 12 amino acids long. The V end lost 5 bases, the J end lost 0 bases, and 5 bases lay between the germline ends. CDR1 MDHEN and CDR2 SYDVKM come from the germline V gene.

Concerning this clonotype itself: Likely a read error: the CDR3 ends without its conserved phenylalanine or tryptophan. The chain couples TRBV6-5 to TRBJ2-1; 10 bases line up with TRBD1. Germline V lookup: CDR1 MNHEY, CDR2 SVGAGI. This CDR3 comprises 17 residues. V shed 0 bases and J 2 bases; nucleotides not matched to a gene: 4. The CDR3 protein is CASSYSRQGAPYNEQFS. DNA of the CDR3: TGTGCCAGCAGTTACTCGAGACAGGGGGCACCCTACAATGAGCAGTTCTCC.

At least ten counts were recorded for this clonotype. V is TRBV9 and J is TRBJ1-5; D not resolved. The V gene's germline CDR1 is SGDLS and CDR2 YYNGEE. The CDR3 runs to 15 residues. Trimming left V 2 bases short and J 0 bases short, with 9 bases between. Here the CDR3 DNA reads TGTGCCAGCAGCGTGGGATGGGGTAGCAATCAGCCCCAGCATTTT. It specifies CASSVGWGSNQPQHF.

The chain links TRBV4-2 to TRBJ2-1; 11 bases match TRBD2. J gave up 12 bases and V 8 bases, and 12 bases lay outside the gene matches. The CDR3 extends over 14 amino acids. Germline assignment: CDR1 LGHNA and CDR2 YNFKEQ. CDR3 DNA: TGTGCCAGCCGAACTAGCGGGAGTAATTATGGGCAGTTCTTC. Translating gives CASRTSGSNYGQFF.

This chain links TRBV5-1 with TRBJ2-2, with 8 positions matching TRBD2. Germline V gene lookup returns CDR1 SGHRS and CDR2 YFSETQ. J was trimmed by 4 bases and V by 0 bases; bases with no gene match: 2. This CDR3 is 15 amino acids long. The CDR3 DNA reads TGCGCCAGCAGCTTGGACAGCGGGAGCACCGGGGAGCTGTTTTTT. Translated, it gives CASSLDSGSTGELFF.

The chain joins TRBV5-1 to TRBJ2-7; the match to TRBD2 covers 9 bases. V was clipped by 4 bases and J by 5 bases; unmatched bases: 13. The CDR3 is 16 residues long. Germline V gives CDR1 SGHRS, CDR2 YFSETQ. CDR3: CASSPGAGGQADEQYF. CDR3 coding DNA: TGCGCCAGCAGCCCGGGGGCGGGGGGGCAGGCCGACGAGCAGTACTTC.

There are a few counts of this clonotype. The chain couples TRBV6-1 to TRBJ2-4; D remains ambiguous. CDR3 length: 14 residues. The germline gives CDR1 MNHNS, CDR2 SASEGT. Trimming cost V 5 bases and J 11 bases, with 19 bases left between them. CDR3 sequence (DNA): TGTGCCAGCAGTTATGCCAGGTTTGAAGGAGTTCAGTACTTC. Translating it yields CASSYARFEGVQYF.

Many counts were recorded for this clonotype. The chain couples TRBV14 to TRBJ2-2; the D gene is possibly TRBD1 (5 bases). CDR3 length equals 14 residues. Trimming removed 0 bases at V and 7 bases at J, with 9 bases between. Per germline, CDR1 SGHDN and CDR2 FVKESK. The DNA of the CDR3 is TGTGCCAGCAGCCAAGACAGGGTGATCGGGGAGCTGTTTTTT. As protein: CASSQDRVIGELFF.

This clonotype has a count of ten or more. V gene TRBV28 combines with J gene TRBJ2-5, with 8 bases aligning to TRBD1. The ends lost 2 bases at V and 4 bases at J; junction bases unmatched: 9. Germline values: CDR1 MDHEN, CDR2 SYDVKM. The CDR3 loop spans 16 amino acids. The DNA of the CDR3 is TGTGCCAGCAGTTTAGGCAGGGGGCAAATCGGAGAGACCCAGTACTTC. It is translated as CASSLGRGQIGETQYF.

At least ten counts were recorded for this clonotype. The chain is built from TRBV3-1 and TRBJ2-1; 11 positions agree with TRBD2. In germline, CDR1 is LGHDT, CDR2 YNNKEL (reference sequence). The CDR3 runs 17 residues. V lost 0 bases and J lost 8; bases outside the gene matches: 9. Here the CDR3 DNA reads TGTGCCAGCAGCCAAGAAGTTAGCGGGGGGGCATTAGATGAGCAGTTCTTC. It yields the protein CASSQEVSGGALDEQFF.

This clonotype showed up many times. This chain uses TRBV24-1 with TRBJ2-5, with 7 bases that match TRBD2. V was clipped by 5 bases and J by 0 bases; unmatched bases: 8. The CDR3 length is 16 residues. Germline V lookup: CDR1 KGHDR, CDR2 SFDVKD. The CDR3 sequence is CATSGNSAGDQETQYF. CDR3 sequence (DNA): TGTGCCACCAGTGGTAACTCCGCGGGGGACCAAGAGACCCAGTACTTC.